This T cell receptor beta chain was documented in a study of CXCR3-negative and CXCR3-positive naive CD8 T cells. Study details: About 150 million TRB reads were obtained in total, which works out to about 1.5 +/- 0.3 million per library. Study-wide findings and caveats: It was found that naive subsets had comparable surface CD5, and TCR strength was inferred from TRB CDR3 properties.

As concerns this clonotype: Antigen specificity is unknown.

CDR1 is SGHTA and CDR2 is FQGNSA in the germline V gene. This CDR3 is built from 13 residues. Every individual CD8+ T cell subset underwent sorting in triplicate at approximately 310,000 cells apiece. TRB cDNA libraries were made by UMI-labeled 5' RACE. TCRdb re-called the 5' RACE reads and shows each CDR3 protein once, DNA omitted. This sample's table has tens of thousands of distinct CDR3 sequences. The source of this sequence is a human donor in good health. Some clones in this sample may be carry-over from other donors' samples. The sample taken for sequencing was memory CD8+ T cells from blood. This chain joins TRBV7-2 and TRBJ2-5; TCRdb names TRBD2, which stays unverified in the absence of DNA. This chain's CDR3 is CASSADYGRTQYF.